This TCR beta chain comes out of a study of cytomegalovirus exposure and HLA in healthy donors. Of note for this clone: Its cognate antigen is unknown.

Whereas donors were nominally healthy upon sampling, unrecorded immune exposures were probable. The study, taken as a whole, reports: An analysis that was carried out later associated approximately 15,000 TCR beta sequences with HLA alleles at 0.05 false discovery rate.

The CDR3 totals 12 residues. Trimming pared 3 bases from V and 2 bases from J, leaving 2 bases between. Germline V CDR1 and CDR2: ENHRY, SYGVKD. The PCR made use of 60 Vbeta and 13 Jbeta primers. Method: immunoSEQ multiplex PCR; TCRdb's copy keeps in-frame clones and lacks some. Of tens of thousands of clones listed, around 80% are singletons. The genes are TRBV10-3 and TRBJ1-5; D remains ambiguous. Sequenced input: PBMCs. This sequence was found in a male donor in good health and CMV-seronegative. This CDR3 reads CAISDGNQPQHF. Here the CDR3 DNA reads TGTGCCATCAGTGACGGCAATCAGCCCCAGCATTTT.